The rows below give T cell receptor beta chains drawn from one sample of a study of molecular identifiers for immune sequencing clone quantification. MiXCR, run by TCRdb on the PCR reads, gives a single entry per CDR3 protein. The sample includes 20,000 to 30,000 distinct CDR3 sequences, approximately 17% of them seen just once. Input material: naive CD8+ T cells from blood, with Jurkat cell RNA spiked in. These receptors all stem from a human donor in good health. Some libraries in this study had Jurkat cell RNA spiked in. CDR3s include the opening cysteine and the closing phenylalanine or tryptophan. The D gene is left open where the match is weak. Clone size is not always given. Where it is, it says once, few, many or a class for expanded clones.

j_gene | v_gene | d_gene | abundance | CDR3nt | CDR3aa
TRBJ2-7 | TRBV28 | . | medium-sized | TGTGCCAGCAGTTTATCTACTCGGCAGTACTCCTACGAGCAGTACTTC | CASSLSTRQYSYEQYF
TRBJ2-4 | TRBV6-2/TRBV6-3 | . | many | TGTGCCGGATACCTCCAGGAGTTTGAATCCAAAAACATTCAGTACTTC | CAGYLQEFESKNIQYF
TRBJ2-2 | TRBV11-3 | . | many | TGTGCCAGCAGCGCCAGAGGAACCGGGGAGCTGTTTTTT | CASSARGTGELFF
TRBJ2-5 | TRBV29-1 | . | many | TGCAGCGTACTAGCAGAGAACCAAGAGACCCAGTACTTC | CSVLAENQETQYF
TRBJ1-1 | TRBV7-2 | TRBD1 | many | TGTGCCAGCAGCCCGACAGGGGGGACTGAAGCTTTCTTT | CASSPTGGTEAFF
TRBJ1-1 | TRBV28 | . | many | TGTGCCAGCAGTTTGCCTCCAGGGAAGGTTGACACTGAAGCTTTCTTT | CASSLPPGKVDTEAFF
TRBJ2-5 | TRBV20-1 | . | many | TGCAGTGCTAGATTCCTCTACCAAGAGACCCAGTACTTC | CSARFLYQETQYF
TRBJ2-7 | TRBV19 | TRBD1 | many | TGTGCCAGTAGTACCGGGACAGGACCCTACGAGCAGTACTTC | CASSTGTGPYEQYF
TRBJ2-7 | TRBV13 | . | many | TGTGCCAGCAGCTCAAAGGGTATTAGCTCCTACGAGCAGTACTTC | CASSSKGISSYEQYF
TRBJ2-7 | TRBV4-1 | . | many | TGCGCCAGCAGCCAAGATAGGCGGCAGGGCTATAACGAGCAGTACTTC | CASSQDRRQGYNEQYF
TRBJ2-3 | TRBV28 | . | medium-sized | TGTGCCAGCAGTTTACTGCTAGCCCGAAGCACAGATACGCAGTATTTT | CASSLLLARSTDTQYF
TRBJ2-3 | TRBV7-6 | TRBD2 | many | TGTGCCAGCAGCTTGCTAGCGGCCAACACAGATACGCAGTATTTT | CASSLLAANTDTQYF
TRBJ1-5 | TRBV12-3/TRBV12-4 | . | many | TGTGCCAGCAGTTCAACGGTTTCAATCGGGGGAGGGCAGCCCCAGCATTTT | CASSSTVSIGGGQPQHF
TRBJ2-7 | TRBV30 | TRBD2 | . | TGTGGCGGGAGGATGACAGGATCCGCCCTCGAGCAGTACTTC | CGGRMTGSALEQYF
TRBJ2-7 | TRBV4-2 | TRBD2 | many | TGTGCCAGCAGCCAAGATGAGTCCGGGACTAATACCTACGAGCAGTACTTC | CASSQDESGTNTYEQYF
TRBJ2-3 | TRBV2 | . | many | TGTGCCAGCAGTGAAGAGGGGGTTAGGACAGATACGCAGTATTTT | CASSEEGVRTDTQYF
TRBJ2-1 | TRBV29-1 | . | many | TGCAGCGTTATAGGGGCCTCCTACAATGAGCAGTTCTTC | CSVIGASYNEQFF
TRBJ2-1 | TRBV23-1 | TRBD2 | . | TGCGCCAGCAGCCACGAGAAAGCGGGACTCGACGATGAGCAGTTCTTC | CASSHEKAGLDDEQFF
TRBJ2-4 | TRBV27 | TRBD1 | many | TGTGCCAGCAGTACGGACAGGGGGAACATTCAGTACTTC | CASSTDRGNIQYF
TRBJ2-7 | TRBV27 | TRBD1 | many | TGTGCCAGCAGTTTTGGGTACAGGGGGCACGAGCAGTACTTC | CASSFGYRGHEQYF
TRBJ2-1 | TRBV7-2 | TRBD2 | many | TGTGCCAGCAGCTTAGCCCGAATCTTTAGAGGTCCGACTAGCGGGAGAATCAGTGAGCAGTTCTTC | CASSLARIFRGPTSGRISEQFF
TRBJ2-7 | TRBV20-1 | TRBD2 | many | TGCAGTGCTCCTGCGCTAGCGGGACCCTACGAGCAGTACTTC | CSAPALAGPYEQYF
TRBJ2-3 | TRBV27 | . | . | TGTGCCAGCAGTTTATCACTGTACACAGATACGCAGTATTTT | CASSLSLYTDTQYF
TRBJ1-2 | TRBV5-5 | TRBD1 | many | TGTGCCAGCAGCCCTCACCATCCCTTTGACAGGGGGCATGGCTACACCTTC | CASSPHHPFDRGHGYTF
TRBJ1-1 | TRBV4-1 | . | many | TGCGCCAGCAGCCAAGATCCCTCGGACGGTTTAGGGAACACTGAAGCTTTCTTT | CASSQDPSDGLGNTEAFF
TRBJ1-5 | TRBV2 | TRBD1 | . | TGTGTCAGCAGACAGGGGAACGGGAATCAGCCCCAGCATTTT | CVSRQGNGNQPQHF